These T cell receptor beta chains were read from a single sample in a study of OX40 agonist ivuxolimab in advanced cancers. Produced via immunoSEQ multiplex PCR; TCRdb's table is partial and in-frame only. Among tens of thousands of clones listed, 70% to 90% were seen once. This sample comprised CD4+ or CD8+ T cells sorted from blood, obtained in a trial of the OX40 agonist ivuxolimab. The source is an adult with an advanced solid tumor such as melanoma, head and neck, liver or kidney cancer. Each CDR3 is given with its conserved first and last residue. The D gene is left open where the match is weak. The size entry is marked missing in some rows and otherwise reads once, few, many or a size class.

clone size	J gene	V gene	D gene	CDR3 DNA	CDR3 protein
NA	TRBJ2-1	TRBV11-2	TRBD1	TGTGCCAGCAGCAACGGACAGGGTCTCTACAATGAGCAGTTCTTC	CASSNGQGLYNEQFF
NA	TRBJ2-3	TRBV1	NA	TGCACCAGCAGCCTAAACCCCCAGAACCTCTCTTCCGGGAGCACAGATACGCAGTATTTT	CTSSLNPQNLSSGSTDTQYF
NA	TRBJ1-3	TRBV4-2	NA	TGTGCCAGCAGTCGTTCAATCTCTGGAAACACCATATATTTT	CASSRSISGNTIYF
NA	TRBJ1-4	TRBV5-5	NA	TGTGCCAGCAGCTTCTTCATGGAGGGAAAACTGTTTTTT	CASSFFMEGKLFF
NA	TRBJ2-3	TRBV6-1	TRBD2	TGTGCCAGCATTCTGGGGGGGGGTAGGCAAACGCAGTATTTT	CASILGGGRQTQYF
NA	TRBJ2-2	TRBV11-2	TRBD2	TGTGCCAGCAGCATTCTAACGGGGGGTGCCACCGGGGAGCTGTTTTTT	CASSILTGGATGELFF
NA	TRBJ2-7	TRBV29-1	NA	TGCAGCGCTCGAGAGACCTCCCTGGGCGAGCAGTACTTC	CSARETSLGEQYF
NA	TRBJ1-3	TRBV5-1	NA	TGCGCCAGCAGCTCAAGGGCAGAACTCACTGGAAACACCATATATTTT	CASSSRAELTGNTIYF
NA	TRBJ1-2	TRBV4-1	NA	TGCGCCAGCAGCCCGTCCGGGGGGCACGGGGATGGCTACACCTTC	CASSPSGGHGDGYTF
once	TRBJ2-7	TRBV14	TRBD1	TGTGCCAGCAGCCTTTCAGGGGGTTCCTACGAGCAGTACTTC	CASSLSGGSYEQYF
NA	TRBJ2-1	TRBV5-1	NA	TGCGCCAGCAGCTCCCTGACGGGGTCCTACAATGAGCAGTTCTTC	CASSSLTGSYNEQFF
NA	TRBJ2-3	TRBV11-2	NA	TGTGCCAGCAGTACCCAGGGAGATACGCAGTATTTT	CASSTQGDTQYF
NA	TRBJ1-6	TRBV6-5	NA	TGTGCCAGCAGTTACGGGGGTCAAAATTCACCCCTCCACTTT	CASSYGGQNSPLHF
once	TRBJ1-3	TRBV18	NA	TGTGCCAGCTCACCGCAGAGCTCTGGAAACACCATATATTTT	CASSPQSSGNTIYF
NA	TRBJ2-3	TRBV6-5	NA	TGTGCCAGCAGTTCAACCAGAACCAATCCGCAGTATTTT	CASSSTRTNPQYF
NA	TRBJ1-5	TRBV19	NA	TGTGCCAGTAGTATCCGGGGCAATCAGCCCCAGCATTTT	CASSIRGNQPQHF
NA	TRBJ2-2	TRBV7-9	NA	TGTGCCAGCAGCCCAGAGGGGAAACCGAACACCGGGGAGCTGTTTTTT	CASSPEGKPNTGELFF
NA	TRBJ2-1	TRBV2	TRBD2	TGTGCCAGCAGCCGTCGGGTAGCGGGGGTGCGGGTTGAGCAGTTCTTC	CASSRRVAGVRVEQFF
NA	TRBJ2-1	TRBV27	TRBD1	TGTGCCAGCAGGATCCGGGACAGGGTTTACAATGAGCAGTTCTTC	CASRIRDRVYNEQFF
NA	TRBJ1-3	TRBV5-1	TRBD1	TGCGCCAGCAGCTTGGGACAGGGAAGCTCTGGAAACACCATATATTTT	CASSLGQGSSGNTIYF
NA	TRBJ1-1	TRBV27	NA	TGTGCCAGCAGAAATAGGCACACTGAAGCTTTCTTT	CASRNRHTEAFF
NA	TRBJ1-2	TRBV6-4	NA	TGTGCCAGCAGTGACTCGGGGAGGAATGGCTACACCTTC	CASSDSGRNGYTF
NA	TRBJ2-3	TRBV5-1	NA	TGCGCCAGCGCCCGAGCGGTCCCGAGCACAGATACGCAGTATTTT	CASARAVPSTDTQYF
once	TRBJ1-5	TRBV18	NA	TGTGCCAGCTCACGTACAGATAATCAGCCCCAGCATTTT	CASSRTDNQPQHF
NA	TRBJ2-5	TRBV6-5	NA	TGTGCCAGCGGGACCACCAGGGGGACCCAGTACTTC	CASGTTRGTQYF
NA	TRBJ1-1	TRBV5-1	NA	TGCGCCAGCAGCGTCAGACTTGGGGACACTGAAGCTTTCTTT	CASSVRLGDTEAFF
NA	TRBJ2-3	TRBV7-7	NA	TGTGCTAGCAGCTCGGACAGTACAGATACGCAGTATTTT	CASSSDSTDTQYF
NA	TRBJ1-5	TRBV30	NA	TGTGCCTGGAGTGTACCAGAGGAGGGAAGGGAATGTCAGCCCCAGCATTTT	CAWSVPEEGRECQPQHF
NA	TRBJ2-5	TRBV18	NA	TGTGCCAGCTCACCGGGGGGAGAGACCCAGTACTTC	CASSPGGETQYF
NA	TRBJ2-7	TRBV5-1	NA	TGCGCCAGCAGCTTGAGAGGAGGGCAGATCTACGAGCAGTACTTC	CASSLRGGQIYEQYF
NA	TRBJ1-5	TRBV6-1	NA	TGTGCCTCGGAAGTACAGGGCAATCAGCCCCAGCATTTT	CASEVQGNQPQHF
NA	TRBJ1-2	TRBV7-8	NA	TGTGCCAGCAGCTTGGGGGCTAGCTATGGCTACACCTTC	CASSLGASYGYTF
NA	TRBJ2-7	TRBV2	TRBD1	TGTGCCAGCAGGAGCGGGACAGGGGGTTTCCACGAGCAGTACTTC	CASRSGTGGFHEQYF
NA	TRBJ2-5	TRBV30	NA	TGTGCCTGGAGTGTTAGGGGGGGCAGGACCCAGTACTTC	CAWSVRGGRTQYF
NA	TRBJ2-1	TRBV10-3	TRBD2	TGTGCCATCAGTGATGTGGCGGGGGGCCCCTCCTACAATGAGCAGTTCTTC	CAISDVAGGPSYNEQFF
NA	TRBJ2-7	TRBV5-1	TRBD1	TGCGCCAGCAGCTTGGCTTCGACAGGGCCGTACGAGCAGTACTTC	CASSLASTGPYEQYF
NA	TRBJ2-5	TRBV18	NA	TGTGCCAGCTCACCCGGGACTGGGCGAGAGACCCAGTACTTC	CASSPGTGRETQYF
NA	TRBJ1-2	TRBV30	NA	TGTGCCTGGACCCGCACAAGGAATAACTATGGCTACACCTTC	CAWTRTRNNYGYTF
NA	TRBJ1-6	TRBV11-2	NA	TGTGCCAGCAGCTTAGGGTGGAACTCCTATAATTCACCCCTCCACTTT	CASSLGWNSYNSPLHF
NA	TRBJ2-1	TRBV7-2	NA	TGTGCCAGCAACCTCGGACCCCTCAGGGGCAATGAGCAGTTCTTC	CASNLGPLRGNEQFF
NA	TRBJ2-5	TRBV5-1	NA	TGCGCCAGCAGCTTGGGCCGGGGGCAAGAGACCCAGTACTTC	CASSLGRGQETQYF
NA	TRBJ2-5	TRBV2	TRBD2	TGTGCCAGCAGTGGTCCTAGCGGGGGTAAAGAGACCCAGTACTTC	CASSGPSGGKETQYF
NA	TRBJ1-2	TRBV18	NA	TGTGCCAGCTCACCACCGACAGGACAGACTAACTATGGCTACACCTTC	CASSPPTGQTNYGYTF
NA	TRBJ2-5	TRBV2	NA	TGTGCCAGCCGCGACCCCGCCCCATGGACCCAGTACTTC	CASRDPAPWTQYF
NA	TRBJ1-2	TRBV14	NA	TGTGCCAGCAGCCAAGCTCGCACCTATGGCTACACCTTC	CASSQARTYGYTF
NA	TRBJ2-3	TRBV2	TRBD1	TGTGCCAGCAGGGGACAGGGGAGTGGCACAGATACGCAGTATTTT	CASRGQGSGTDTQYF
NA	TRBJ2-3	TRBV6-1	NA	TGTGCCAGCACTCGGGACAGCACAGATACGCAGTATTTT	CASTRDSTDTQYF
NA	TRBJ1-2	TRBV6-1	TRBD1	TGTGCCAGCGTAGAAGGACAGGGCTACTATGGCTACACCTTC	CASVEGQGYYGYTF
NA	TRBJ1-1	TRBV19	NA	TGTGCCAGTAGCGCCCGAAGCCCCCCTGAAGCTTTCTTT	CASSARSPPEAFF
NA	TRBJ1-1	TRBV4-1	TRBD1	TGCGCCAGCAGCCAGCCGGGACAGGGCGTGAACACTGAAGCTTTCTTT	CASSQPGQGVNTEAFF
NA	TRBJ1-1	TRBV19	TRBD1	TGTGCCAGTAGACCGGCCAGGGGGCCGAACACTGAAGCTTTCTTT	CASRPARGPNTEAFF
NA	TRBJ1-5	TRBV18	NA	TGTGCCAGCTCACCAAAACAGGGTGTTAGCAATCAGCCCCAGCATTTT	CASSPKQGVSNQPQHF
NA	TRBJ1-5	TRBV28	NA	TGTGCCAGCAGCAGCGGGGGGCCTCAGGGTAGCAATCAGCCCCAGCATTTT	CASSSGGPQGSNQPQHF
once	TRBJ2-2	TRBV2	NA	TGTGCCAGCAGGGATGGACAGCTCACCGGGGAGCTGTTTTTT	CASRDGQLTGELFF
NA	TRBJ2-2	TRBV6-5	NA	TGTGCCAGCAGTTACCAAGAAAGGGGACTGCTGTTTTTT	CASSYQERGLLFF
NA	TRBJ2-3	TRBV5-1	NA	TGCGCCAGCAGTCTCCCGAGACAGGCCACAGATACGCAGTATTTT	CASSLPRQATDTQYF
NA	TRBJ2-5	TRBV6-1	NA	TGTGCCAGCAGTGAAGCTAATAGTCAAGAGACCCAGTACTTC	CASSEANSQETQYF
NA	TRBJ1-2	TRBV2	TRBD1	TGTGCCAGCAGTGTCGGACAGGAGAACTATGGCTACACCTTC	CASSVGQENYGYTF
NA	TRBJ2-2	TRBV19	TRBD1	TGTGCCAGTAGTATGGGACAGCCAACGGAGCTGTTTTTT	CASSMGQPTELFF